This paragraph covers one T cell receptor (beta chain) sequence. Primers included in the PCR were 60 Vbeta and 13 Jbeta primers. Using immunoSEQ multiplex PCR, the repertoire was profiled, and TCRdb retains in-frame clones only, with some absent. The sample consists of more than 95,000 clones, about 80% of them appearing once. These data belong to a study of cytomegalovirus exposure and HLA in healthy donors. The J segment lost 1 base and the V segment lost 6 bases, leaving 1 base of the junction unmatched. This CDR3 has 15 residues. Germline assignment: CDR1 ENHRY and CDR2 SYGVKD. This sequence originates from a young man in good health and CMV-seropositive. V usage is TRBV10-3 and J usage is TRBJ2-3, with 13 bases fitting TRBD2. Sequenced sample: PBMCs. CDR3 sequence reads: CAISGTSGGTDTQYF. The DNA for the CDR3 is TGTGCCATCAGCGGGACTAGCGGGGGCACAGATACGCAGTATTTT.